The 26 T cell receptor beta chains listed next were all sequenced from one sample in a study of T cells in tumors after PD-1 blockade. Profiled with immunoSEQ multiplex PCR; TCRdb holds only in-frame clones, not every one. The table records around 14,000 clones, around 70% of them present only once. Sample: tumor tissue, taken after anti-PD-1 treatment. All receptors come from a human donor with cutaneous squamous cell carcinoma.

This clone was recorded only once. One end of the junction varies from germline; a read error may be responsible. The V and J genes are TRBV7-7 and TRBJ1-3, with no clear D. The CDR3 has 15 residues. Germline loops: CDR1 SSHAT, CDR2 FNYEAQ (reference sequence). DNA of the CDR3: TGTGCTAGCAGCCCAGACACCGGCTCTGGAAACACCATATATTTT. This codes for CASSPDTGSGNTIYF. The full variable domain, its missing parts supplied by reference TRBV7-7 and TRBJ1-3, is GAGVSQSPRYKVTKRGQDVTLRCDPISSHATLYWYQQALGQGPEFLTYFNYEAQPDKSGLPSDRFSAERPEGSISTLTIQRTEQRDSAMYRCASSPDTGSGNTIYFGEGSWLTVV.

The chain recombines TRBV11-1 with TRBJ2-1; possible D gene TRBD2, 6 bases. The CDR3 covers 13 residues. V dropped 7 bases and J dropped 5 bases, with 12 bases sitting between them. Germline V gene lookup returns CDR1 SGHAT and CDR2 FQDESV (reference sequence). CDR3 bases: TGTGCCAGCATGCCGGGAGCCAACAATGAGCAGTTCTTC. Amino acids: CASMPGANNEQFF.

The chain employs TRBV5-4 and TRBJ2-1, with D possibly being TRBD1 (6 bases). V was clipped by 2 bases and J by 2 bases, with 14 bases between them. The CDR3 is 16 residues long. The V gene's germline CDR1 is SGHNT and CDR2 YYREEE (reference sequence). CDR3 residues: CASSFRFWGPYNEQFF. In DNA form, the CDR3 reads TGTGCCAGCAGCTTTAGATTCTGGGGGCCCTACAATGAGCAGTTCTTC.

The CDR3 DNA reads TGTGCCAGCAGTCCAGGGGACAGCTATGGCTACACCTTC. Protein sequence: CASSPGDSYGYTF. V is TRBV12-3 or TRBV12-4 and J is TRBJ1-2; 7 bases fit TRBD1. J was trimmed by 4 bases and V by 5 bases; bases with no gene match: 4. CDR3 length: 13 amino acids.

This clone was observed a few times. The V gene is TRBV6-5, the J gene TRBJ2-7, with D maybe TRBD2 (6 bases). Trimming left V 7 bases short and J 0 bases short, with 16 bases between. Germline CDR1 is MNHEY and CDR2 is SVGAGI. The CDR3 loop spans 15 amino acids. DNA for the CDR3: TGTGCCAGCAATATAGGGACTGTGAGCTCCTACGAGCAGTACTTC. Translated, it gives CASNIGTVSSYEQYF.

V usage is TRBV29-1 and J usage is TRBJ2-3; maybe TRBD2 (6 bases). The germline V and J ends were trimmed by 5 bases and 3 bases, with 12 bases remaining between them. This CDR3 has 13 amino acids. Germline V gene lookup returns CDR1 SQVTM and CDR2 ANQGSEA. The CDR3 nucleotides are TGCAGCGTTAATCCGGCGGGGACAGATACGCAGTATTTT. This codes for CSVNPAGTDTQYF.

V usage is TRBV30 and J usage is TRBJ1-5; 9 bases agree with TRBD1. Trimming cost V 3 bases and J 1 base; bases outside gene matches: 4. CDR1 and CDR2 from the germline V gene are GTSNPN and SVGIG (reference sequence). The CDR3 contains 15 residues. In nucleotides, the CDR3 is TGTGCCTGGAGCCCTGGACAGGGGAGCAATCAGCCCCAGCATTTT. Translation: CAWSPGQGSNQPQHF.

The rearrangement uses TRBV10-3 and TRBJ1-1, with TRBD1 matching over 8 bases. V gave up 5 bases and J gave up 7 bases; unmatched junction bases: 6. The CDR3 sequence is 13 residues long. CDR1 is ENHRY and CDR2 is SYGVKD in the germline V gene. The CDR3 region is CAISPGGANEAFF. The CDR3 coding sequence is TGTGCCATCAGTCCAGGGGGCGCGAATGAAGCTTTCTTT.

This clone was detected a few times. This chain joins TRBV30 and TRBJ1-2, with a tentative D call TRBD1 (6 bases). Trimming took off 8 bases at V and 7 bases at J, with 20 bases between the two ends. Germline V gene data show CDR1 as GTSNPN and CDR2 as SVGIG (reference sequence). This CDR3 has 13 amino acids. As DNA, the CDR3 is TGTGCCCGACTGACAGGTGGGCGGCGTGGCTACACCTTC. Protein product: CARLTGGRRGYTF.

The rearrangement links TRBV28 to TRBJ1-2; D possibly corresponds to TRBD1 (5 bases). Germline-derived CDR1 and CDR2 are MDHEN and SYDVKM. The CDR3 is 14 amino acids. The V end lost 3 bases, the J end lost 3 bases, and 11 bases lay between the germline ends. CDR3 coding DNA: TGTGCCAGCAGTTTCGGAGCAGGGTACTATGGCTACACCTTC. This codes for CASSFGAGYYGYTF.

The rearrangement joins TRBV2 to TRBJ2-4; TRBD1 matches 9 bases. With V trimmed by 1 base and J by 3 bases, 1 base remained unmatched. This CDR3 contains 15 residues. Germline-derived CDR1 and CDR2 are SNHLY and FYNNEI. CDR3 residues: CASSEGGQGKNIQYF. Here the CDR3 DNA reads TGTGCCAGCAGTGAAGGGGGACAGGGCAAAAACATTCAGTACTTC.

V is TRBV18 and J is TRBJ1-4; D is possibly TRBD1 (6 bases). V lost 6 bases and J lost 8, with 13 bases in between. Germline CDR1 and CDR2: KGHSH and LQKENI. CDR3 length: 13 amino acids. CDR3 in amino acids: CASSGAYVEKLFF. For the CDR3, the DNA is TGTGCCAGCTCGGGGGCATACGTCGAAAAACTGTTTTTT.

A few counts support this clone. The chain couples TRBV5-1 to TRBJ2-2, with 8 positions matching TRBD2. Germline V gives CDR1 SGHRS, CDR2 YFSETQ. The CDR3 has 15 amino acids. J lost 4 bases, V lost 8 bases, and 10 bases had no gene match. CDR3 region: CASLDGAGVTGELFF. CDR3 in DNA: TGCGCCAGTTTGGACGGAGCGGGAGTCACCGGGGAGCTGTTTTTT.

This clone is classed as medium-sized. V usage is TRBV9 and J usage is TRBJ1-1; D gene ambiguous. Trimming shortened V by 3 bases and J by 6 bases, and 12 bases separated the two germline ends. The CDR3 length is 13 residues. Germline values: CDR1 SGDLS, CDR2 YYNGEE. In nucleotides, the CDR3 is TGTGCCAGCAGCGAGGGAAGAGGCCCTGAAGCTTTCTTT. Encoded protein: CASSEGRGPEAFF.

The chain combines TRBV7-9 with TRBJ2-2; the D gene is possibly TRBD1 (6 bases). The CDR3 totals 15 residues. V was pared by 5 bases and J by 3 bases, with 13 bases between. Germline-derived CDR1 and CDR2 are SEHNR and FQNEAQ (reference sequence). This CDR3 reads CASSPRQEDTGELFF. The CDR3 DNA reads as TGTGCCAGCAGCCCTCGACAGGAGGACACCGGGGAGCTGTTTTTT. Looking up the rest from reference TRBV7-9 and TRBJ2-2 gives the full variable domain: DTGVSQNPRHKITKRGQNVTFRCDPISEHNRLYWYRQTLGQGPEFLTYFQNEAQLEKSRLLSDRFSAERPKGSFSTLEIQRTEQGDSAMYLCASSPRQEDTGELFFGEGSRLTVL.

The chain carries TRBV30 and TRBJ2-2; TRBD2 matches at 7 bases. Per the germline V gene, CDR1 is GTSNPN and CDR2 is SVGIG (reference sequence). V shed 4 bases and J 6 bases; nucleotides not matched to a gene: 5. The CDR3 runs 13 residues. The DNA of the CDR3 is TGTGCCTGGAAAGCTACTAGCGCCGGGGAGCTGTTTTTT. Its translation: CAWKATSAGELFF.

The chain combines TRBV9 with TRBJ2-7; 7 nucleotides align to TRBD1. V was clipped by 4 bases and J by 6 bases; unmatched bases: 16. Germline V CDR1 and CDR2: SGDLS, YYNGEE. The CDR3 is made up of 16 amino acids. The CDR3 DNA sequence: TGTGCCAGCAGCCCACGGACCGACAGGGAGAGGGGCGAGCAGTACTTC. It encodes CASSPRTDRERGEQYF. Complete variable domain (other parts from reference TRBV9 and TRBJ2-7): DSGVTQTPKHLITATGQRVTLRCSPRSGDLSVYWYQQSLDQGLQFLIQYYNGEERAKGNILERFSAQQFPDLHSELNLSSLELGDSALYFCASSPRTDRERGEQYFGPGTRLTVT.

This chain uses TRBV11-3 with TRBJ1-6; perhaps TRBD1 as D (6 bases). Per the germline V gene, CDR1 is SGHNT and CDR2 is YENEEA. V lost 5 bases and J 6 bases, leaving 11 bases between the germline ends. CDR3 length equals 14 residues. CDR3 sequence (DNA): TGTGCCAGCAGCAGGACAGTACTTAATTCACCCCTCCACTTT. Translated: CASSRTVLNSPLHF.

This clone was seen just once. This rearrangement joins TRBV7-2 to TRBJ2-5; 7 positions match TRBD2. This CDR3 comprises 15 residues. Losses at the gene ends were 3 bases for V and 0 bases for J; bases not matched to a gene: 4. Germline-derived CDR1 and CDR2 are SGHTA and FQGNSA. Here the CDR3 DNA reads TGTGCCAGCAGCTTGATGGGGGGGTACCAAGAGACCCAGTACTTC. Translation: CASSLMGGYQETQYF. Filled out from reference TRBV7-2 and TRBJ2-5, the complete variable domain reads GAGVSQSPSNKVTEKGKDVELRCDPISGHTALYWYRQSLGQGLEFLIYFQGNSAPDKSGLPSDRFSAERTGGSVSTLTIQRTQQEDSAVYLCASSLMGGYQETQYFGPGTRLLVL.

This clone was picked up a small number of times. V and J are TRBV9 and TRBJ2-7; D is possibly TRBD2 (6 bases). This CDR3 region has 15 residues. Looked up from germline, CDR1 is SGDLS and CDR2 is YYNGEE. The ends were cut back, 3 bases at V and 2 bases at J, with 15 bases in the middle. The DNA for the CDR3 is TGTGCCAGCAGCGAAATGGGACTCAGCACCTACGAGCAGTACTTC. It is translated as CASSEMGLSTYEQYF.

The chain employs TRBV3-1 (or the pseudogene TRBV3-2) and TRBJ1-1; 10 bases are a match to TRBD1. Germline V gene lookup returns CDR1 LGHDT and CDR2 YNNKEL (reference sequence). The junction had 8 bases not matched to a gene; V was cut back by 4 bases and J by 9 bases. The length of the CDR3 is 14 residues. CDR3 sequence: CASSPTGTGVKAFF. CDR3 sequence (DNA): TGTGCCAGCAGCCCCACAGGGACAGGGGTTAAAGCTTTCTTT.

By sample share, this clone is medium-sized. The CDR3 nucleotides read TGTGCCAGCAGCACCGAAACAGGGGGCTGGACCGGGGAGCTGTTTTTT. This translates into CASSTETGGWTGELFF. This chain connects TRBV5-6 to TRBJ2-2, with 9 bases that match TRBD1. CDR3 length: 16 residues. V was clipped by 4 bases and J by 5 bases; unmatched bases: 9. The V gene's germline CDR1 is SGHDT and CDR2 YYEEEE.

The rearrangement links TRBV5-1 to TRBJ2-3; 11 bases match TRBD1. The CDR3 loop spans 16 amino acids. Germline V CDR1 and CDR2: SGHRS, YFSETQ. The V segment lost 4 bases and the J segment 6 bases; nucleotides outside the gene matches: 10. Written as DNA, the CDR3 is TGCGCCAGCAGCCTCCTCCCGGGACAGGGGGAGGATACGCAGTATTTT. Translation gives CASSLLPGQGEDTQYF.

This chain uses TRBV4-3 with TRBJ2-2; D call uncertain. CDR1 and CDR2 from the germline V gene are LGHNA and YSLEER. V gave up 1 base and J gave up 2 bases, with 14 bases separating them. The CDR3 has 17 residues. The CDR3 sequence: CASSQGRVRANTGELFF. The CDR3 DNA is TGCGCCAGCAGCCAAGGAAGGGTTAGAGCTAACACCGGGGAGCTGTTTTTT.

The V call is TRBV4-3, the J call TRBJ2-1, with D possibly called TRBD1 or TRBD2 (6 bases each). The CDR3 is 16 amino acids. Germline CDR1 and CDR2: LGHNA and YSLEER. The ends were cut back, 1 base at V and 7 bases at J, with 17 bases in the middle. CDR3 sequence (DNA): TGCGCCAGCAGCCAAGGCGGGACCCTCAGGGGAAATGAGCAGTTCTTC. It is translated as CASSQGGTLRGNEQFF.

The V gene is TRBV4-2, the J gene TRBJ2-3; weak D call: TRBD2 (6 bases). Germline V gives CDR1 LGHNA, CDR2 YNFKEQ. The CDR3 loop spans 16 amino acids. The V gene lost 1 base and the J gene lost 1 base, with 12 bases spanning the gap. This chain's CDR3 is CASSQVRPGGTDTQYF. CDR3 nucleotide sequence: TGTGCCAGCAGCCAAGTTCGGCCGGGGGGCACAGATACGCAGTATTTT.